This TCR beta chain was sequenced for a study of cytomegalovirus exposure and HLA in healthy donors. CDR1 ENHRY and CDR2 SYGVKD come from the germline V gene. V shed 0 bases, J shed 3 bases, and the junction held 4 bases outside the gene matches. The CDR3 is 15 residues long. The PCR ran on 60 Vbeta and 13 Jbeta primers. Sequencing was performed with immunoSEQ multiplex PCR; in TCRdb, only in-frame clones are kept and a portion is missing. The repertoire holds about 130,000 clones, 72% seen once, with 4.2% in the top ten. With respect to this clone: Its antigen is unknown.

Findings and limits, study-wide: In a later analysis, specific HLA alleles were associated with 15,000 to 20,000 TCR beta sequences at a 0.05 false discovery rate. Cytomegalovirus status was reportedly diagnosed by the classifier with high sensitivity and specificity.

This TCR was sampled from a man aged 45-60 years in good health and CMV-seropositive. This rearrangement joins TRBV10-3 to TRBJ1-2; TRBD1 aligns across 7 bases. The source material was PBMCs. CDR3 amino acids: CAISESEGQDYGYTF. The CDR3 nucleotides are TGTGCCATCAGTGAGTCAGAAGGACAGGACTATGGCTACACCTTC.